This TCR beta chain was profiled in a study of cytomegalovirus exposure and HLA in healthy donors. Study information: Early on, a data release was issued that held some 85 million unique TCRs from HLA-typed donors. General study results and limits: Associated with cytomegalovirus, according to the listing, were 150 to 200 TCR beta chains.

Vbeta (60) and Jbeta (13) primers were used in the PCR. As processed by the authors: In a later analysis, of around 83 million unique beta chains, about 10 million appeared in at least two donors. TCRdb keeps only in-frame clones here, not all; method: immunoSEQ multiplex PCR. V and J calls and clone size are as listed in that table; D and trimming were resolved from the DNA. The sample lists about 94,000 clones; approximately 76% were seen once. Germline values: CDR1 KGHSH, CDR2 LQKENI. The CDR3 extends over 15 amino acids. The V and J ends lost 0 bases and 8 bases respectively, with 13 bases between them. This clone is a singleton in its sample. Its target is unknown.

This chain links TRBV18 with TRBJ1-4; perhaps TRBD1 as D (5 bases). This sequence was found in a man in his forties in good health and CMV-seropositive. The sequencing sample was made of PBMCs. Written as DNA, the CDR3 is TGTGCCAGCTCACCACCGAGTCTCGGGGGGGAAAAACTGTTTTTT. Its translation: CASSPPSLGGEKLFF.